Listed below are T cell receptor beta chains from one sample, sequenced in a study of PD-L1 blockade in urothelial cancer. Assay used: immunoSEQ multiplex PCR; TCRdb lists only in-frame clones, some missing. The sample carries more than 60,000 clones, around nine tenths recorded once. Sequenced here: PBMCs, sampled around atezolizumab (anti-PD-L1) treatment. Receptors originate from a man aged 55 to 70 with urothelial cancer. Each CDR3 is given without its conserved first and last residue. Each record gives: V gene, clone size, CDR3 protein. Where a row states a size, it is once, few, many or the class of an expanded clone; other rows omit it.

V: TRBV5-6; size: once; CDR3: ASRLPSAAKKERHTIY
V: TRBV11-1; size: -; CDR3: ASTTRGANTGELF
V: TRBV7-2; size: -; CDR3: ASSLTGGLNEQF
V: TRBV27; size: -; CDR3: ASISFL
V: TRBV10-1; size: -; CDR3: ASSESGRPYNEQF
V: TRBV30; size: -; CDR3: AWREVFGGSDNEQF
V: TRBV7-8; size: -; CDR3: ASSADRRNQPQH
V: TRBV10-3; size: few; CDR3: AISDSRGTEAF
V: TRBV11-2; size: -; CDR3: ASSSQGYEQY
V: TRBV30; size: -; CDR3: AWTPGLEGYEQY
V: TRBV6-5; size: -; CDR3: ASSYRGRVSNQPQH
V: TRBV11-3; size: -; CDR3: ASSLDPGTGVYAF
V: TRBV28; size: -; CDR3: ASSVLRDREGYT
V: TRBV12-2; size: -; CDR3: ASRLFPWDRTSGANVLT